One sample yielded the 30 T cell receptor beta chains listed below, sequenced in a study of vaccination and CD4 T cells after COVID-19. No antigen has been identified for these receptors. The study sequenced cultured CD4+ T cell DNA using the Oncomine TCR Beta short-read assay. In TCRdb, the PCR reads were re-called with MiXCR into one record per CDR3 protein. Here the sample spans over a thousand distinct CDR3 sequences, about 14% being singletons. Treatment described: roughly ten-day PBMC culture with coronavirus spike peptide pools or control peptides (ViraFEST assay). CD4+ T cells that came from the unexposed donor were collected before the COVID-19 pandemic (2011-2018). Input material: CD4+ T cells from blood, cultured in vitro. The source of these receptors is a human donor in good health.

This clonotype is judged medium-sized. This chain joins TRBV27 and TRBJ2-1; 8 nucleotides agree with TRBD2. This CDR3 contains 14 residues. The V gene end was trimmed by 6 bases and the J gene end by 3 bases; junction bases not matched to a gene: 4. Per germline, CDR1 MNHEY and CDR2 SMNVEV (reference sequence). The CDR3 bases are TGTGCCAGCAGGCGGGAGGACTACTACAATGAGCAGTTCTTC. Translation gives CASRREDYYNEQFF.

The chain has TRBV5-1 and TRBJ2-1; tentatively, D is TRBD1 (5 bases). Germline CDR1 SGHRS, CDR2 YFSETQ. Trimming left V 5 bases short and J 4 bases short, with 10 bases between. The CDR3 extends over 13 amino acids. The DNA for the CDR3 is TGCGCCAGCAGTTTCCAGGGTTACAATGAGCAGTTCTTC. Translation gives CASSFQGYNEQFF. The full variable domain, rest sourced from reference TRBV5-1 and TRBJ2-1, is KAGVTQTPRYLIKTRGQQVTLSCSPISGHRSVSWYQQTPGQGLQFLFEYFSETQRNKGNFPGRFSGRQFSNSRSEMNVSTLELGDSALYLCASSFQGYNEQFFGPGTRLTVL.

In the case of this clonotype: At one of its ends the junction is not consistent with the germline gene, which may arise from a read error. The J gene is TRBJ1-6, the V gene TRBV9; no clear D. The CDR3 length is 12 residues. The V gene's germline CDR1 is SGDLS and CDR2 YYNGEE. In DNA form, the CDR3 reads TGTGCCAGCAGCGTAGCCTACGGGCGAGGTGACTTT. This sequence encodes CASSVAYGRGDF.

The chain combines TRBV4-3 with TRBJ2-4; D gene unclear. Germline V gene sequence: CDR1 LGHNA, CDR2 YSLEER. CDR3 size: 15 residues. V was trimmed by 0 bases and J by 3 bases, leaving 9 bases between them. CDR3 amino acids: CASSQDAVGKNIQYF. In DNA form, the CDR3 reads TGCGCCAGCAGCCAAGATGCTGTCGGCAAAAACATTCAGTACTTC.

Within the sample, this clonotype is medium-sized (0.01 to 0.1%). The rearrangement uses TRBV6-1 and TRBJ1-5; the D is unclear. Trimming stripped 5 bases from V and 6 bases from J, with 11 bases between. Germline values: CDR1 MNHNS, CDR2 SASEGT. CDR3 length equals 13 residues. CDR3 coding DNA: TGTGCCAGCAGTAACGGGGTCGGTCAGCCCCAGCATTTT. Translated: CASSNGVGQPQHF.

As for this clonotype: This may be a read error, as it is one base from a much larger clone. The chain joins TRBV24-1 to TRBJ2-5; TRBD1 aligns across 7 bases. The CDR3 sequence is 15 residues long. CDR1 and CDR2 (germline): KGHDR, SFDVKD. CDR3 sequence reads: CTTSDFRTGSETQYF. The CDR3 region has the DNA TGTACCACCAGTGATTTTCGGACAGGTAGTGAGACCCAGTACTTC.

This clonotype was observed a few times. This chain links TRBV20-1 with TRBJ2-1; D is uncertain. The CDR3 is made up of 10 amino acids. V was clipped by 3 bases and J by 5 bases, with 2 bases between them. Germline CDR1 and CDR2: DFQATT and SNEGSKA (reference sequence). The CDR3 DNA reads as TGCAGTGCTAGCCACAATGAGCAGTTCTTC. Protein sequence: CSASHNEQFF.

By frequency in the sample, this clonotype is medium-sized (0.01 to 0.1%). This chain joins TRBV28 and TRBJ1-1; possible D gene TRBD1, 5 bases. The germline V gene encodes CDR1 MDHEN and CDR2 SYDVKM. This CDR3 spans 12 amino acids. Between the trimmed V and J ends, which lost 11 bases and 4 bases, there was a span of 14 bases. CDR3 in amino acids: CAVTAASTEAFF. For the CDR3, the DNA is TGTGCCGTGACAGCGGCGAGCACTGAAGCTTTCTTT.

On this clonotype itself: A single base separates this from a much larger clone, so it may be a read error. V gene TRBV2 combines with J gene TRBJ1-5; D call uncertain. The CDR3 runs to 14 residues. Looked up from germline, CDR1 is SNHLY and CDR2 is FYNNEI. CDR3 bases: TGTGCCGGCAGTGTTGGGTTCTCGGGGCAGCCCCAGCATTTT. The encoded protein is CAGSVGFSGQPQHF.

J is TRBJ2-7 and V is TRBV12-3 or TRBV12-4; TRBD1 matches at 9 bases. V dropped 5 bases and J dropped 6; count of bases not matched to a gene: 8. This CDR3 is built from 14 residues. Here the CDR3 DNA reads TGTGCCAGCAGTACTGGACAGGGGATGTCCGAGCAGTACTTC. It specifies CASSTGQGMSEQYF.

This clonotype was seen more than once but under ten times. The V call is TRBV30, the J call TRBJ2-7, with 7 bases matching TRBD2. The CDR3 extends over 14 amino acids. Losses at the gene ends were 3 bases for V and 2 bases for J; bases not matched to a gene: 7. Germline lookup yields CDR1 GTSNPN and CDR2 SVGIG (reference sequence). CDR3: CAWRLSGGAYEQYF. The CDR3, as DNA: TGTGCCTGGAGGCTATCTGGGGGGGCCTACGAGCAGTACTTC.

Notes on this clonotype: A read error may be the cause here, since a much bigger clone is one base away. This CDR3 is missing its conserved last phenylalanine or tryptophan, likely due to a read error. The chain has TRBV7-9 and TRBJ2-7; possible D gene TRBD2, 5 bases. The CDR3 has 16 amino acids. Trimming left V 5 bases short and J 4 bases short, with 21 bases between. Germline CDR1 is SEHNR and CDR2 is FQNEAQ (reference sequence). CDR3 sequence reads: CASSLPPSALGYEQYS. As DNA, the CDR3 is TGTGCCAGCAGCCTACCCCCCTCGGCACTAGGATACGAGCAGTACTCC.

The chain couples TRBV6-1 to TRBJ2-7, with a possible D match to TRBD1 (5 bases). CDR1 and CDR2 from the germline V gene are MNHNS and SASEGT. This CDR3 comprises 14 residues. V lost 6 bases and J lost 2, with 14 bases in between. CDR3 coding DNA: TGTGCCAGCAGGTCGAAGGGGCCACCCTACGAGCAGTACTTC. Translation gives CASRSKGPPYEQYF.

The chain employs TRBV11-3 and TRBJ2-3; D not resolved. CDR1 and CDR2 from the germline V gene are SGHNT and YENEEA. This CDR3 is 13 amino acids long. Trimming cost V 4 bases and J 5 bases, with 10 bases left between them. CDR3 protein: CASSWTGKDTQYF. DNA of the CDR3: TGTGCCAGCAGCTGGACCGGCAAAGATACGCAGTATTTT.

With regard to this clonotype: Possible read error: a much larger clone is one base away. The V gene is TRBV9, the J gene TRBJ2-5; D may be TRBD1 (5 bases). The CDR3 is 13 residues long. Between the trimmed V and J ends, which lost 3 bases and 5 bases, there was a span of 11 bases. Germline V lookup: CDR1 SGDLS, CDR2 YYNGEE. The CDR3 spells CASSARATETQYF. For the CDR3, the DNA is TGTGCCAGCAGCGCCAGGGCCACGGAGACCCAGTACTTC.

The genes are TRBV4-1 and TRBJ2-1, with 12 bases matching TRBD2. The germline V gene encodes CDR1 MGHRA and CDR2 YSYEKL. V shed 0 bases and J 7 bases; nucleotides not matched to a gene: 16. The CDR3 runs 20 residues. CDR3 in DNA: TGCGCCAGCAGCCAAGATCCGTCACTAGCGGGAGGAAACACAAGAAATGAGCAGTTCTTC. Translation: CASSQDPSLAGGNTRNEQFF.

In this sample, this clonotype is medium-sized. V is TRBV7-3 and J is TRBJ1-6; tentatively, D is TRBD1 (6 bases). The V gene's germline CDR1 is SGHTA and CDR2 FQGTGA. With 2 bases removed from V and 6 bases from J, the gap between germline ends came to 11 bases. The CDR3 has 15 residues. The CDR3 nucleotides read TGTGCCAGCAGCTTAGGGGGCAGGAGTAATTCACCCCTCCACTTT. This sequence encodes CASSLGGRSNSPLHF.

As regards this clonotype: A much larger clone differs by one base, so this may be a read error. The chain uses TRBV7-9 and TRBJ2-3, with TRBD1 matching over 7 bases. Germline values: CDR1 SEHNR, CDR2 FQNEAQ (reference sequence). V lost 5 bases to trimming and J lost 0 bases; unmatched junction nucleotides: 8. The CDR3 loop spans 16 amino acids. CDR3 in amino acids: CASSTTWTGSTDTQYF. The CDR3 coding sequence is TGTGCCAGCAGCACGACCTGGACAGGCAGCACAGATACGCAGTATTTT. Looking up the rest from reference TRBV7-9 and TRBJ2-3 gives the full variable domain: DTGVSQNPRHKITKRGQNVTFRCDPISEHNRLYWYRQTLGQGPEFLTYFQNEAQLEKSRLLSDRFSAERPKGSFSTLEIQRTEQGDSAMYLCASSTTWTGSTDTQYFGPGTRLTVL.

This clonotype was observed a few times. The CDR3 region is CASPPQGKGRETQYF. DNA of the CDR3: TGTGCCAGCCCCCCACAGGGAAAGGGACGAGAGACCCAGTACTTC. V and J are TRBV6-2 or TRBV6-3 and TRBJ2-5; perhaps TRBD1 as D (6 bases). Trimming removed 8 bases at V and 4 bases at J, with 20 bases between. The CDR3 spans 15 residues. Looked up from germline, CDR1 is MNHEY and CDR2 is SVGEGT.

By frequency in the sample, this clonotype is medium-sized. The chain couples TRBV27 to TRBJ2-7; D might be TRBD1 (6 bases). Trimming cost V 5 bases and J 2 bases, with 16 bases left between them. This CDR3 comprises 15 residues. Germline V gene lookup returns CDR1 MNHEY and CDR2 SMNVEV (reference sequence). The CDR3 is CASSPDRLKAYEQYF. The CDR3 bases are TGTGCCAGCAGTCCGGACAGACTTAAGGCCTACGAGCAGTACTTC.

In this sample, this clonotype turned up a few times. The chain couples TRBV30 to TRBJ2-5; either TRBD1 or TRBD2 may supply D (5 bases each). Trimming took off 1 base at V and 4 bases at J, with 10 bases between the two ends. CDR1 and CDR2 from the germline V gene are GTSNPN and SVGIG (reference sequence). The CDR3 contains 13 residues. CDR3 protein: CAWSGGARETQYF. CDR3 DNA sequence: TGTGCCTGGAGTGGAGGGGCGCGAGAGACCCAGTACTTC.

This clonotype was seen a few times. The chain joins TRBV7-2 to TRBJ2-7; the D is unclear. CDR3 size: 14 residues. CDR1 is SGHTA, CDR2 FQGNSA, per germline. Trimming left V 5 bases short and J 0 bases short, with 11 bases between. CDR3 DNA: TGTGCCAGCAGCGCCTCTTATAGCTCCTACGAGCAGTACTTC. This encodes CASSASYSSYEQYF. The full variable domain, rest sourced from reference TRBV7-2 and TRBJ2-7, is GAGVSQSPSNKVTEKGKDVELRCDPISGHTALYWYRQSLGQGLEFLIYFQGNSAPDKSGLPSDRFSAERTGGSVSTLTIQRTQQEDSAVYLCASSASYSSYEQYFGPGTRLTVT.

This clonotype was detected only a few times. V is TRBV11-3 and J is TRBJ2-1; D is perhaps TRBD1 (7 bases). The CDR3 sequence is 17 residues long. The V and J ends lost 1 base and 6 bases respectively, with 19 bases between them. Looked up from germline, CDR1 is SGHNT and CDR2 is YENEEA. The CDR3 region is CASSLGRLVRGLNEQFF. The CDR3, as DNA: TGTGCCAGCAGCTTAGGCAGACTAGTTAGGGGGCTCAATGAGCAGTTCTTC.

This clonotype appeared a few times. The DNA of the CDR3 is TGTGCCAGCCACGGACAGGTCAATCAGCCCCAGCATTTT. This encodes CASHGQVNQPQHF. This chain links TRBV18 with TRBJ1-5, with TRBD1 matching 7 bases. Germline V lookup: CDR1 KGHSH, CDR2 LQKENI. With V trimmed by 8 bases and J by 3 bases, 4 bases remained unmatched. The CDR3 is made up of 13 amino acids.

This clonotype is categorized as medium-sized. The chain has TRBV11-3 and TRBJ2-5; 9 bases are a match to TRBD2. V dropped 3 bases and J dropped 4; count of bases not matched to a gene: 6. Per germline, CDR1 SGHNT and CDR2 YENEEA. CDR3 length: 15 amino acids. In DNA, the CDR3 is TGTGCCAGCAGCTTCCGAGCGGGGGGCCGAGAGACCCAGTACTTC. Its translation is CASSFRAGGRETQYF.

Judged by abundance, this clonotype is medium-sized. V is TRBV6-5 and J is TRBJ2-2; unclear D gene. Trimming removed 4 bases from V and 8 bases from J, with 5 bases in between. CDR1 and CDR2 (germline): MNHEY, SVGAGI. The CDR3 totals 11 residues. In nucleotides, the CDR3 is TGTGCCAGCAGTTCGACAGGGGAGCTGTTTTTT. It specifies CASSSTGELFF.

This clonotype was counted only a few times. The V gene is TRBV20-1, the J gene TRBJ1-4, with 8 bases lining up with TRBD1. The CDR3 is 16 amino acids. With 0 bases clipped from V and 4 bases from J, the junction kept 7 bases outside the gene matches. The germline V gene encodes CDR1 DFQATT and CDR2 SNEGSKA (reference sequence). CDR3 amino acids: CSARDETGARNEKLFF. CDR3 DNA: TGCAGTGCTAGAGACGAGACAGGGGCCCGTAATGAAAAACTGTTTTTT.

Within the sample, this clonotype is medium-sized. The chain couples TRBV5-4 to TRBJ2-5; tentative D call: TRBD1 (6 bases). The length of the CDR3 is 15 residues. V gave up 0 bases and J gave up 4 bases, with 13 bases separating them. CDR1 is SGHNT and CDR2 is YYREEE in the germline V gene (reference sequence). DNA of the CDR3: TGTGCCAGCAGCTTGGGGGTCGAAGGGGGAGAGACCCAGTACTTC. It translates to CASSLGVEGGETQYF. The full variable domain, its missing parts supplied by reference TRBV5-4 and TRBJ2-5, is ETGVTQSPTHLIKTRGQQVTLRCSSQSGHNTVSWYQQALGQGPQFIFQYYREEENGRGNFPPRFSGLQFPNYSSELNVNALELDDSALYLCASSLGVEGGETQYFGPGTRLLVL.

The J gene is TRBJ2-7, the V gene TRBV4-3; D remains unclear. Germline V gene sequence: CDR1 LGHNA, CDR2 YSLEER. The CDR3 length is 13 residues. V gave up 2 bases and J gave up 4 bases, with 9 bases separating them. CDR3 protein: CASSQQSGYEQYF. The CDR3 DNA sequence: TGCGCCAGCAGCCAACAGTCCGGGTACGAGCAGTACTTC.

This clonotype is medium-sized within its sample. The V gene is TRBV21-1, the J gene TRBJ1-5. TRBV21-1 is noted as a pseudogene. The length of the CDR3 is 17 residues. CDR3 in DNA: TGTGCCAGCAGGGGAGGAGGAGAATCCTTTAGCAATCAGCCCCAGCATTTT. Protein product: CASRGGGESFSNQPQHF.